The sequence of this T cell receptor (beta chain) was determined in a study of cytomegalovirus exposure and HLA in healthy donors. The PCR ran on 60 Vbeta and 13 Jbeta primers. Measured with immunoSEQ multiplex PCR; TCRdb has only the in-frame clones, and not every one. Found here are under 200,000 clones, approximately 59% of them singletons; the top ten hold around 3.2%. In the case of this clone: The antigen is unknown.

Findings of the study overall: In a later analysis, HLA-associated TCR beta chains were more clonally expanded than equally common others. Earlier findings revealed that most TCR beta V segments proved productive either about 87% or about 30% of the time. Three of the chains that were CMV-associated were confirmed in vitro to be specific for CMV antigens.

The CDR3 has 15 residues. Germline lookup yields CDR1 SGHRS and CDR2 YFSETQ. Trimming took 3 bases from V and 3 from J; bases not matched to a gene: 3. The TCR was taken from a man aged 35-49 years in good health and CMV-seronegative. Sequenced sample: PBMCs. The chain carries TRBV5-1 and TRBJ2-5, with 12 bases matching TRBD2. The CDR3 DNA sequence: TGCGCCAGCAGCTCACGGACTAGCGGGGAAGAGACCCAGTACTTC. This encodes CASSSRTSGEETQYF.